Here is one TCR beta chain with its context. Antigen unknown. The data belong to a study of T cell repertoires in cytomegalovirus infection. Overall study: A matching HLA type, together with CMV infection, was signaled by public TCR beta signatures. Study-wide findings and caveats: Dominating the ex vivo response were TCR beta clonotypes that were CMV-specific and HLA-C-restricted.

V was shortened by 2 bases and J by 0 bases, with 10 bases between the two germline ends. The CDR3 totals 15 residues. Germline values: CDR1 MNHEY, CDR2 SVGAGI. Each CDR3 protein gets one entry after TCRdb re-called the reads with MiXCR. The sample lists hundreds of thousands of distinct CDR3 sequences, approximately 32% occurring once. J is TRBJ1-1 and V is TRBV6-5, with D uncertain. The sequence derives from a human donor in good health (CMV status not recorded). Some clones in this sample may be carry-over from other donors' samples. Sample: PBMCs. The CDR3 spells CASSYSGKVNTEAFF. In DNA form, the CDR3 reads TGTGCCAGCAGTTACAGTGGTAAGGTGAACACTGAAGCTTTCTTT.